Sequencing of this T cell receptor (beta chain) was carried out in a study of T cell repertoires in cytomegalovirus infection. In the study overall: Newly reported HLA-C-restricted and thoroughly characterized HLA-B-restricted CMV epitopes were employed.

In the case of this clonotype: The antigen is undetermined.

Germline CDR1 is MNHEY and CDR2 is SMNVEV (reference sequence). This CDR3 comprises 15 residues. Losses at the gene ends were 4 bases for V and 8 bases for J; bases not matched to a gene: 10. TCRdb ran MiXCR on the reads and lists one entry per CDR3 protein. This sample yields roughly 920,000 distinct CDR3 sequences, of which about 33% are seen a single time; around 15% belongs to the top ten. Broader study findings: HLA-C-restricted CMV-specific TCR beta clonotypes were dominant in the ex vivo response. Adding up the frequency of public TCR beta families identified people who carried CMV plus the relevant HLA.

Material: cultured CD8+ T cells from PBMCs, obtained from culture after CMV antigen stimulation. The sequence was collected from a human donor in good health (CMV status not recorded). Some clones in this sample may be carry-over from other donors' samples. This rearrangement joins TRBV27 to TRBJ2-3, with 9 bases that match TRBD2. Written as DNA, the CDR3 is TGTGCCAGCAGTTCCGCGGGGGGGGCGGAGCGTACGCAGTATTTT. Translation gives CASSSAGGAERTQYF.